Following are 27 T cell receptor beta chains from one sample sequenced in a study of metastatic and nonmetastatic thyroid tumors. All patients were treatment-naive before thyroid surgery. TCRdb re-analyzed the PCR reads using MiXCR. Of about 13,000 clones listed, 30% to 40% are singletons. Sequenced sample: tumor tissue. These TCRs come from a male donor with papillary thyroid cancer or a benign thyroid nodule (not recorded which). Some clones in this sample may be carry-over from other donors' samples.

The CDR3 DNA is TGTGCCAGCATAGACAGCACCTCTGGAAACACCATATATTTT. Translation: CASIDSTSGNTIYF. V and J are TRBV28 and TRBJ1-3; weak D call: TRBD1 (5 bases). Germline CDR1 and CDR2: MDHEN and SYDVKM. Between the trimmed V and J ends, which lost 7 bases and 0 bases, there was a span of 10 bases. This CDR3 region has 14 residues. The entire variable domain, with the rest obtained from reference TRBV28 and TRBJ1-3, is as follows: DVKVTQSSRYLVKRTGEKVFLECVQDMDHENMFWYRQDPGLGLRLIYFSYDVKMKEKGDIPEGYSVSREKKERFSLILESASTNQTSMYLCASIDSTSGNTIYFGEGSWLTVV.

This clone was observed at least ten times. J is TRBJ2-1 and V is TRBV3-1; TRBD2 matches 8 bases. The CDR3 consists of 16 residues. V lost 8 bases, J lost 7 bases, and 16 bases stayed unmatched. Germline V gene sequence: CDR1 LGHDT, CDR2 YNNKEL (reference sequence). The CDR3 DNA reads as TGTGCCAGCTTAAAACGGGCTAGCGGGCATCATAATGAGCAGTTCTTC. This encodes CASLKRASGHHNEQFF.

The chain employs TRBV14 and TRBJ2-1; tentatively, D is TRBD1 (5 bases). The germline gives CDR1 SGHDN, CDR2 FVKESK. The CDR3 has 18 residues. V was trimmed by 3 bases and J by 9 bases, leaving 27 bases between them. DNA of the CDR3: TGTGCCAGCAGCCACCTAATAAAACCCTCGGCAGGGAATACTGAGCAGTTCTTC. Amino acid sequence: CASSHLIKPSAGNTEQFF.

The gene calls are TRBV7-9 and TRBJ1-3, with TRBD1 matching 8 bases. Germline CDR1 SEHNR, CDR2 FQNEAQ (reference sequence). The CDR3 contains 14 residues. V gave up 2 bases and J gave up 15 bases; unmatched junction bases: 12. The CDR3 protein is CASSLNPAGQGEYF. The CDR3 DNA reads as TGTGCCAGCAGCTTAAACCCCGCCGGACAGGGCGAATATTTT.

The chain carries TRBV12-3 or TRBV12-4 and TRBJ1-2; 7 bases are a match to TRBD1. With V trimmed by 7 bases and J by 6 bases, 5 bases remained unmatched. The CDR3 is made up of 12 amino acids. Written as DNA, the CDR3 is TGTGCCAGCATCGACAGGGAGGATGGCTACACCTTC. It yields the protein CASIDREDGYTF.

V usage is TRBV20-1 and J usage is TRBJ2-3; D may match TRBD1 or TRBD2 (5 bases each). Trimming cost V 3 bases and J 0 bases, with 13 bases left between them. The germline V gene has CDR1 DFQATT and CDR2 SNEGSKA (reference sequence). This CDR3 has 15 amino acids. The CDR3 bases are TGCAGTGCTAGGGGGGTCAACCTTAGCACAGATACGCAGTATTTT. Translated, it gives CSARGVNLSTDTQYF.

This clone was found many times. The conserved closing phenylalanine or tryptophan is absent in this CDR3, likely reflecting a read error. The DNA is omitted, as the CDR3 cannot be located on it reliably, and the CDR3 follows TCRdb's listing. V usage is TRBV4-1 and J usage is TRBJ2-5; TRBD1 is the table's D call, not checked against the DNA. Germline CDR1 MGHRA, CDR2 YSYEKL. The CDR3 length equals 15 residues, ends included. The CDR3 sequence is CARQLAGGRGQEAWL.

The chain couples TRBV3-1 to TRBJ1-1; D is perhaps TRBD1 (5 bases). Trimming cost V 1 base and J 8 bases, with 20 bases left between them. Germline CDR1 LGHDT, CDR2 YNNKEL (reference sequence). The CDR3 contains 16 residues. In nucleotides, the CDR3 is TGTGCCAGCAGCCAAGTCTCACAGGTGCAAGGTCAGGAAGCTTTCTTT. This translates into CASSQVSQVQGQEAFF. Together with reference TRBV3-1 and TRBJ1-1, the CDR3 gives the full variable domain: DTAVSQTPKYLVTQMGNDKSIKCEQNLGHDTMYWYKQDSKKFLKIMFSYNNKELIINETVPNRFSPKSPDKAHLNLHINSLELGDSAVYFCASSQVSQVQGQEAFFGQGTRLTVV.

This clone was found a few times. V usage is TRBV6-2 or TRBV6-3 and J usage is TRBJ1-2; D not resolved. CDR1 is MNHEY, CDR2 SVGEGT, per germline. Trimming took 0 bases from V and 1 from J, leaving 12 bases between them. The CDR3 sequence is 16 residues long. DNA for the CDR3: TGTGCCAGCAGTTACTCAAGGGCCACCATTAACTATGGCTACACCTTC. Translating it yields CASSYSRATINYGYTF.

The chain uses TRBV7-2 and TRBJ1-2, with D tentatively TRBD1 (6 bases). CDR1 SGHTA and CDR2 FQGNSA come from the germline V gene. CDR3 size: 15 residues. V gave up 4 bases and J gave up 6 bases, with 18 bases separating them. The CDR3 bases are TGTGCCAGCAGCTCATACATGCAGGGGAGGGATGGCTACACCTTC. It translates to CASSSYMQGRDGYTF.

The chain carries TRBV6-9 and TRBJ2-7; D call uncertain. Germline loops: CDR1 MNHGY, CDR2 SVAAGI. The V end was cut by 4 bases, the J end by 4 bases, with 8 bases between. This CDR3 has 12 amino acids. CDR3 residues: CASSSSPYEQYF. For the CDR3, the DNA is TGTGCCAGCAGTTCTTCACCTTACGAGCAGTACTTC.

The chain links TRBV28 to TRBJ2-2; the D gene is possibly TRBD2 (5 bases). This CDR3 is built from 14 residues. Germline CDR1 is MDHEN and CDR2 is SYDVKM. V was clipped by 3 bases and J by 7 bases, with 12 bases between them. The CDR3, as DNA: TGTGCCAGCAGTTTTTCGGGGATGGGCGGGGAGCTGTTTTTT. As protein: CASSFSGMGGELFF.

The CDR3 protein is CASSFLGQGGDTQHF. The DNA for the CDR3 is TGTGCCAGCAGCTTTTTAGGACAGGGGGGAGATACGCAGCATTTT. This chain uses TRBV11-1 with TRBJ2-3; TRBD1 aligns across 10 bases. The last part of the DNA fits TRBJ1-5 better; the J call may be wrong. This CDR3 comprises 15 residues. The germline V gene encodes CDR1 SGHAT and CDR2 FQDESV (reference sequence).

The chain employs TRBV6-1 and TRBJ1-2; D may be TRBD1 (5 bases). V shed 3 bases and J shed 4 bases, with 12 bases lying between them. The V gene's germline CDR1 is MNHNS and CDR2 SASEGT. CDR3 length equals 14 residues. CDR3 coding DNA: TGTGCCAGCAGTGAGGGGCAGGTGGTCTATGGCTACACCTTC. Translating gives CASSEGQVVYGYTF.

This clone was detected only a few times. This sequence joins TRBV10-2 and TRBJ2-7, with a tentative D call TRBD2 (5 bases). V shed 6 bases and J shed 1 base, with 10 bases lying between them. Germline assignment: CDR1 WSHSY and CDR2 SAAADI. The CDR3 length is 13 residues. The CDR3, as DNA: TGCGCCAGCAGACAAGGGAGTTCCTACGAGCAGTACTTC. It specifies CASRQGSSYEQYF.

This clone was picked up a small number of times. The gene calls are TRBV6-1 and TRBJ1-1, with D possibly matching TRBD1 (6 bases). Germline V gene data show CDR1 as MNHNS and CDR2 as SASEGT. The germline V and J ends were trimmed by 6 bases and 1 base, with 15 bases remaining between them. The CDR3 extends over 15 amino acids. CDR3: CASRKGGEWNTEAFF. DNA for the CDR3: TGTGCCAGCAGGAAGGGGGGCGAATGGAACACTGAAGCTTTCTTT.

This clone has a handful of counts. The chain has TRBV27 and TRBJ2-1; TRBD2 matches at 8 bases. Germline V gives CDR1 MNHEY, CDR2 SMNVEV (reference sequence). CDR3 size: 13 residues. V lost 3 bases, J lost 7 bases, and 2 bases stayed unmatched. The CDR3 DNA sequence: TGTGCCAGCAGTTTTCAGCGGGGGAATGAGCAGTTCTTC. It yields the protein CASSFQRGNEQFF.

The chain uses TRBV3-1 and TRBJ1-2; no definite D call. CDR1 LGHDT and CDR2 YNNKEL come from the germline V gene (reference sequence). Trimming stripped 4 bases from V and 3 bases from J, with 15 bases between. The CDR3 spans 15 residues. CDR3 region: CASSLKTGGDYGYTF. In DNA form, the CDR3 reads TGTGCCAGCAGCCTAAAGACTGGCGGGGACTATGGCTACACCTTC. The full variable domain, completed using reference TRBV3-1 and TRBJ1-2, is DTAVSQTPKYLVTQMGNDKSIKCEQNLGHDTMYWYKQDSKKFLKIMFSYNNKELIINETVPNRFSPKSPDKAHLNLHINSLELGDSAVYFCASSLKTGGDYGYTFGSGTRLTVV.

The table lists this clone with a few counts. This chain links TRBV24-1 with TRBJ2-5, with 10 bases that match TRBD1. J lost 7 bases, V lost 4 bases, and 8 bases had no gene match. The CDR3 extends over 15 amino acids. The germline V gene has CDR1 KGHDR and CDR2 SFDVKD. CDR3 sequence reads: CATSDTGQGIRTQYF. CDR3 coding DNA: TGTGCCACCAGTGACACGGGACAGGGGATACGGACCCAGTACTTC.

The table lists this clone with many counts. Just one base apart from a much larger clone, this may be a read error. The genes are TRBV6-1 and TRBJ1-2; 9 nucleotides align to TRBD1. The germline gives CDR1 MNHNS, CDR2 SASEGT. This CDR3 comprises 13 residues. CDR3 loop: CASSGDRVYGYAF. The CDR3 nucleotides are TGTGCCAGCAGTGGGGACAGGGTCTATGGCTACGCCTTC.

This clone was counted between two and nine times. At one end, the junction sequence differs from germline, possibly due to a read error. V usage is TRBV6-1 and J usage is TRBJ1-1; D gene ambiguous. The CDR3 is 14 residues long. CDR1 is MNHNS and CDR2 is SASEGT in the germline V gene. CDR3 region: CASSRTEMNTESFF. The DNA for the CDR3 is TGTGCCAGCAGTAGGACTGAGATGAACACTGAATCTTTCTTT.

The CDR3 spells CASSLTDRASYEQYF. The CDR3 DNA sequence: TGTGCCAGCAGCTTGACGGACAGGGCTAGCTACGAGCAGTACTTC. The rearrangement uses TRBV5-4 and TRBJ2-7; 8 bases line up with TRBD1. The junction had 6 bases not matched to a gene; V was cut back by 1 base and J by 3 bases. Looked up from germline, CDR1 is SGHNT and CDR2 is YYREEE (reference sequence). The CDR3 runs 15 residues. Drawing the rest from reference TRBV5-4 and TRBJ2-7, the complete variable domain is ETGVTQSPTHLIKTRGQQVTLRCSSQSGHNTVSWYQQALGQGPQFIFQYYREEENGRGNFPPRFSGLQFPNYSSELNVNALELDDSALYLCASSLTDRASYEQYFGPGTRLTVT.

By share, this clone ranks as medium-sized. This chain links TRBV5-6 with TRBJ2-7; D gene ambiguous. The V gene lost 0 bases and the J gene lost 5 bases, with 6 bases spanning the gap. The germline V gene has CDR1 SGHDT and CDR2 YYEEEE. This CDR3 is 12 amino acids long. Here the CDR3 DNA reads TGTGCCAGCAGCTTGGACCGCGACGAGCAGTACTTC. The encoded protein is CASSLDRDEQYF. The complete variable domain, with remaining parts taken from reference TRBV5-6 and TRBJ2-7, reads DAGVTQSPTHLIKTRGQQVTLRCSPKSGHDTVSWYQQALGQGPQFIFQYYEEEERQRGNFPDRFSGHQFPNYSSELNVNALLLGDSALYLCASSLDRDEQYFGPGTRLTVT.

CDR3 coding DNA: TGCGCCAGCAGCCGTCGGACAGGGAGGACCTACGAGCAGTACTTC. Protein product: CASSRRTGRTYEQYF. The chain uses TRBV4-1 and TRBJ2-7; 8 nucleotides agree with TRBD1. Germline V gives CDR1 MGHRA, CDR2 YSYEKL. With V trimmed by 4 bases and J by 2 bases, 7 bases remained unmatched. CDR3 length equals 15 residues.

To note about this clone: At one end the junction does not follow the germline gene, possibly because of a read error. The chain recombines TRBV5-1 with TRBJ1-2; TRBD1 matches 9 bases. The CDR3 has 16 amino acids. The germline CDR1 and CDR2 sequences are SGHRS and YFSETQ. This CDR3 is CASRLGQGGLNYGYTF. In DNA form, the CDR3 reads TGCGCCAGCAGATTGGGACAGGGAGGGCTTAACTATGGCTACACCTTC.

CDR3 DNA: TGTGCCAGCAGCCGACACCGGGCTCAGGGAGGGGAGCTGTTTTTT. It codes for CASSRHRAQGGELFF. J is TRBJ2-2 and V is TRBV11-2, with a possible D match to TRBD1 (5 bases). Germline assignment: CDR1 SGHAT and CDR2 FQNNGV. The CDR3 contains 15 residues. V lost 5 bases and J 8 bases, leaving 18 bases between the germline ends.

The chain is built from TRBV6-1 and TRBJ2-3; perhaps TRBD2 as D (5 bases). This CDR3 is built from 15 residues. Germline CDR1 and CDR2: MNHNS and SASEGT. V was clipped by 8 bases and J by 2 bases, with 17 bases between them. This CDR3 is CASLGTRPDTDTQYF. In nucleotides, the CDR3 is TGTGCCAGCCTGGGTACTAGGCCCGACACAGATACGCAGTATTTT.